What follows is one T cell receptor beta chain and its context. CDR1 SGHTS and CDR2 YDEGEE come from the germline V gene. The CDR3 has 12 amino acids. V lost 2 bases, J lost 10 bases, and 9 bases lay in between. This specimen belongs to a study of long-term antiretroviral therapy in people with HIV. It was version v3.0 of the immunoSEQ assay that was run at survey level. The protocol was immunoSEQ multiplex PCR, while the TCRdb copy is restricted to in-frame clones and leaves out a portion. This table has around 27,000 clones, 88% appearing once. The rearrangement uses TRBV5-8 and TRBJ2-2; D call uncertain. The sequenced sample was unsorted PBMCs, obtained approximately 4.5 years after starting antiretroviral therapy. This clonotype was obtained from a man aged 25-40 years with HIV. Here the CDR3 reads CASSFPFEELFF. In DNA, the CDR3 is TGTGCCAGCAGCTTCCCCTTTGAGGAGCTGTTTTTT.